These 23 T cell receptor beta chains originate from one sample sequenced in a study of T cells in Graves' hyperthyroidism and ophthalmopathy. Amplification of TCR beta CDR3 regions used RNA as the template. The HTBI primer set drove a first-round RT-PCR of the TCR CDR3. Via MiXCR, TCRdb re-called the multiplex PCR reads, giving one row per CDR3 protein. This sample has 360,000 or so distinct CDR3 sequences; about a sixth occur once, and the top ten carry roughly 16%. Source material: blood. The receptors were gathered from a middle-aged woman with Graves' ophthalmopathy.

The chain employs TRBV4-1 and TRBJ1-5; TRBD1 matches 9 bases. V gave up 1 base and J gave up 6 bases; unmatched junction bases: 7. The CDR3 covers 16 residues. Germline values: CDR1 MGHRA, CDR2 YSYEKL. CDR3 amino acids: CASSQATGGMTQPQHF. The DNA for the CDR3 is TGCGCCAGCAGCCAAGCGACAGGGGGTATGACTCAGCCCCAGCATTTT.

Ten or more counts support this clonotype. The junction and the germline gene differ at one end; a read error may be behind it. V is TRBV11-2 and J is TRBJ2-5, with 7 bases aligning to TRBD1. Germline V gives CDR1 SGHAT, CDR2 FQNNGV. There are 15 residues in the CDR3. CDR3 protein: CASSPRTGEQGTQYF. CDR3 DNA: TGTGCCAGCAGCCCTCGGACAGGCGAGCAAGGGACCCAGTACTTC.

This clonotype came up many times. V usage is TRBV6-5 and J usage is TRBJ2-7; 7 positions match TRBD2. Germline trimming cut 5 bases from V and 2 bases from J; bases unmatched to any gene: 9. The CDR3 runs to 15 residues. The germline V gene encodes CDR1 MNHEY and CDR2 SVGAGI. This chain's CDR3 is CASSPSGGGPYEQYF. The CDR3 bases are TGTGCCAGCAGTCCGTCGGGGGGAGGACCCTACGAGCAGTACTTC.

The rearrangement links TRBV28 to TRBJ1-3; D might be TRBD1 (6 bases). The CDR3 totals 16 residues. V was shortened by 4 bases and J by 0 bases, with 13 bases between the two germline ends. Germline CDR1 MDHEN, CDR2 SYDVKM. The CDR3 DNA follows: TGTGCCAGCAGTTCGGGGACAATCCGCTCTGGAAACACCATATATTTT. Translated, it gives CASSSGTIRSGNTIYF.

This clonotype was recorded only once. The gene calls are TRBV3-1 and TRBJ1-1; D gene ambiguous. V was trimmed by 0 bases and J by 1 base, leaving 6 bases between them. Germline V gives CDR1 LGHDT, CDR2 YNNKEL (reference sequence). The CDR3 runs 14 residues. CDR3 nucleotide sequence: TGTGCCAGCAGCCAAGACAGCACGAACACTGAAGCTTTCTTT. Its protein is CASSQDSTNTEAFF. Full variable domain (rest looked up from reference TRBV3-1 and TRBJ1-1): DTAVSQTPKYLVTQMGNDKSIKCEQNLGHDTMYWYKQDSKKFLKIMFSYNNKELIINETVPNRFSPKSPDKAHLNLHINSLELGDSAVYFCASSQDSTNTEAFFGQGTRLTVV.

This clonotype occurred many times. V and J are TRBV3-1 and TRBJ2-5; D unclear. The germline V gene encodes CDR1 LGHDT and CDR2 YNNKEL (reference sequence). Trimming took 8 bases from V and 5 from J, leaving 15 bases between them. The CDR3 loop spans 13 amino acids. Here the CDR3 reads CASQLRPQETQYF. The CDR3, as DNA: TGTGCCAGCCAACTACGCCCCCAGGAGACCCAGTACTTC.

Comments on this clonotype: The junction departs from the called germline gene at one end, perhaps through a read error. The rearrangement links TRBV5-1 to TRBJ1-1; unclear D gene. Germline CDR1 is SGHRS and CDR2 is YFSETQ. The CDR3 runs 13 residues. This CDR3 is CASSGAQNTEAYF. Here the CDR3 DNA reads TGCGCCAGCAGCGGAGCACAGAACACTGAAGCTTACTTT.

This clonotype has a count of ten or more. This chain connects TRBV5-1 to TRBJ1-2, with D unclear. The germline V and J ends were trimmed by 1 base and 8 bases, with 15 bases remaining between them. The CDR3 extends over 14 amino acids. Germline V gene sequence: CDR1 SGHRS, CDR2 YFSETQ. The CDR3 here is CASSLISAGTGYTF. CDR3 nucleotide sequence: TGCGCCAGCAGCTTGATTTCGGCAGGTACCGGCTACACCTTC.

V usage is TRBV20-1 and J usage is TRBJ2-5, with a weak D call TRBD1 (5 bases). Germline values: CDR1 DFQATT, CDR2 SNEGSKA (reference sequence). This CDR3 region has 15 residues. V was clipped by 6 bases and J by 1 base, with 18 bases between them. The CDR3 loop is CSAAWTRSSQETQYF. DNA of the CDR3: TGCAGTGCCGCGTGGACACGTTCCTCCCAAGAGACCCAGTACTTC.

This clonotype came up many times. The chain employs TRBV6-2 or TRBV6-3 and TRBJ1-1; no reliable D call. The CDR3 spans 14 residues. The V end lost 5 bases, the J end lost 5 bases, and 15 bases lay between the germline ends. Germline assignment: CDR1 MNHEY and CDR2 SVGEGT. CDR3 DNA sequence: TGTGCCAGCAGTAAGCCACCCTGGGGAACTGAAGCTTTCTTT. Translating it yields CASSKPPWGTEAFF.

Many counts were recorded for this clonotype. The chain uses TRBV6-5 and TRBJ2-5; D remains ambiguous. CDR1 is MNHEY, CDR2 SVGAGI, per germline. The CDR3 is 14 residues long. Between the trimmed V and J ends, which lost 5 bases and 0 bases, there was a span of 10 bases. CDR3 coding DNA: TGTGCCAGCAGTCTCGACTGGGACCAAGAGACCCAGTACTTC. Encoded protein: CASSLDWDQETQYF.

In this sample, this clonotype turned up many times. The rearrangement links TRBV12-5 to TRBJ1-1, with D maybe TRBD1 (5 bases). CDR1 and CDR2 (germline): LGHNT, FRNRAP. The CDR3 spans 17 residues. Trimming pared 2 bases from V and 4 bases from J, leaving 20 bases between. The CDR3: CASGLRQGGTGSTEAFF. CDR3 in DNA: TGTGCTAGTGGTTTGAGGCAGGGCGGAACTGGATCCACTGAAGCTTTCTTT.

This clonotype was detected only a few times. This chain links TRBV6-5 with TRBJ2-7; D call uncertain. The CDR3 extends over 15 amino acids. CDR1 and CDR2 (germline): MNHEY, SVGAGI. Between the trimmed V and J ends, which lost 0 bases and 6 bases, there was a span of 15 bases. The CDR3 nucleotides are TGTGCCAGCAGTTACTCGAGAGCCAAGGGCTCCGAGCAGTACTTC. This translates into CASSYSRAKGSEQYF.

The table lists this clonotype with many counts. The DNA for the CDR3 is TGTGCCAGCAGACTCCCCAGGGAAAAGGCAGAGACCCAGTACTTC. Translation: CASRLPREKAETQYF. The V call is TRBV28, the J call TRBJ2-5; a weak D match, TRBD1 (5 bases). Trimming stripped 6 bases from V and 4 bases from J, with 18 bases between. CDR1 and CDR2 from the germline V gene are MDHEN and SYDVKM. The CDR3 contains 15 residues.

As to this clonotype: The junction departs from germline at one end; a sequencing error may be responsible. V gene TRBV30 combines with J gene TRBJ2-2, with D tentatively TRBD1 (6 bases). The CDR3 consists of 15 residues. CDR1 GTSNPN and CDR2 SVGIG come from the germline V gene (reference sequence). The CDR3 DNA reads as TGTGCCTGTACTACAGGGTTTATATACACCGGGGAGCTGCTTTTT. It yields the protein CACTTGFIYTGELLF.

Ten or more counts support this clonotype. The chain combines TRBV6-5 with TRBJ2-7; D remains unclear. The germline gives CDR1 MNHEY, CDR2 SVGAGI. There are 15 residues in the CDR3. V was clipped by 0 bases and J by 2 bases, with 11 bases between them. The CDR3 is CASSYSRDIAYEQYF. The CDR3 DNA sequence: TGTGCCAGCAGTTACTCGAGAGACATCGCCTACGAGCAGTACTTC.

The sample holds many counts of this clonotype. The J gene is TRBJ2-7, the V gene TRBV6-1, with TRBD1 matching 7 bases. This CDR3 has 12 amino acids. Germline values: CDR1 MNHNS, CDR2 SASEGT. The junction had 6 bases not matched to a gene; V was cut back by 6 bases and J by 7 bases. The CDR3 is CASSRDSLEQYF. CDR3 nucleotides: TGTGCCAGCAGCCGGGACAGTTTAGAGCAGTACTTC.

This clonotype occurred many times. V and J are TRBV10-1 and TRBJ1-5, with TRBD1 matching over 10 bases. Germline assignment: CDR1 WNHNN and CDR2 SYGVQD (reference sequence). The junction had 7 bases not matched to a gene; V was cut back by 6 bases and J by 2 bases. The CDR3 is made up of 16 amino acids. This CDR3 is CASSTKGTGGNQPQHF. The CDR3 DNA reads TGCGCCAGCAGCACCAAAGGGACAGGGGGCAATCAGCCCCAGCATTTT.

This clonotype was counted ten times or more. The chain joins TRBV28 to TRBJ2-6, with D uncertain. Germline CDR1 MDHEN, CDR2 SYDVKM. V was shortened by 1 base and J by 1 base, with 5 bases between the two germline ends. The CDR3 spans 15 residues. CDR3 sequence (DNA): TGTGCCAGCAGTTTATCCCAATCTGGGGCCAACGTCCTGACTTTC. It translates to CASSLSQSGANVLTF. Variable domain in full (rest from reference TRBV28 and TRBJ2-6): DVKVTQSSRYLVKRTGEKVFLECVQDMDHENMFWYRQDPGLGLRLIYFSYDVKMKEKGDIPEGYSVSREKKERFSLILESASTNQTSMYLCASSLSQSGANVLTFGAGSRLTVL.

In its sample, this clonotype was seen a few times. V gene TRBV9 combines with J gene TRBJ2-2, with 10 nucleotides matching TRBD1. The CDR3 runs 16 residues. The ends lost 3 bases at V and 5 bases at J; junction bases unmatched: 7. The germline CDR1 and CDR2 sequences are SGDLS and YYNGEE. DNA for the CDR3: TGTGCCAGCAGCGGCTCGGACAGGGGGACGACCGGGGAGCTGTTTTTT. Translation gives CASSGSDRGTTGELFF.

This clonotype was detected ten times or more. The chain is built from TRBV6-2 or TRBV6-3 and TRBJ1-5, with D unresolved. The CDR3 loop spans 13 amino acids. The V gene lost 5 bases and the J gene lost 4 bases, with 9 bases spanning the gap. Germline V gives CDR1 MNHEY, CDR2 SVGEGT. The CDR3 nucleotides read TGTGCCAGCAGTAGGACCGAGAATCAGCCCCAGCATTTT. It specifies CASSRTENQPQHF.

This clonotype was recorded at least ten times. This sequence joins TRBV30 and TRBJ2-7; perhaps TRBD1 as D (6 bases). The ends were cut back, 3 bases at V and 2 bases at J, with 11 bases in the middle. Germline CDR1 reads GTSNPN; CDR2 reads SVGIG (reference sequence). The length of the CDR3 is 13 residues. The CDR3 sequence: CAWRNTGTYEQYF. The CDR3 coding sequence is TGTGCCTGGAGGAACACAGGGACCTACGAGCAGTACTTC.

The V and J genes are TRBV7-9 and TRBJ1-2; D may be TRBD1 (5 bases). The CDR3 extends over 14 amino acids. Trimming pared 4 bases from V and 3 bases from J, leaving 12 bases between. The germline V gene encodes CDR1 SEHNR and CDR2 FQNEAQ (reference sequence). The CDR3 DNA is TGTGCCAGCAGCTCTGTGGCGGGGCACTATGGCTACACCTTC. Amino acids: CASSSVAGHYGYTF.